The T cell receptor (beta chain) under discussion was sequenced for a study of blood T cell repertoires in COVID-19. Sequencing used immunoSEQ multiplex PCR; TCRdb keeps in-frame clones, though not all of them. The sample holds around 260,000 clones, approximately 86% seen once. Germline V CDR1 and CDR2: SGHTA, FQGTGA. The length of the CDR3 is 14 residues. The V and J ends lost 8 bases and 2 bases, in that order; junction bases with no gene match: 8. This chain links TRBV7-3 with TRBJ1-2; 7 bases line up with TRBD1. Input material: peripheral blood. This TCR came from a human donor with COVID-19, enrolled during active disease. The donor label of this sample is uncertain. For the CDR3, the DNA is TGTGCCAGCTCACCGGGACAGCTAAACTATGGCTACACCTTC. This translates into CASSPGQLNYGYTF.